This T cell receptor (beta chain) was found in a study of blood T cells in healthy people across ages. A second PCR, run for about 7 to 12 cycles, used a sample-barcoded 5' primer plus a J-beta primer mix. Every molecule of cDNA carried a tag from a template-switch adaptor with 12 random nucleotides. TCRdb analysed the 5' RACE reads with MiXCR anew, one entry per CDR3 protein. The repertoire holds about 840,000 distinct CDR3 sequences, with almost 30% as singletons. Many counts were recorded for this clonotype. Germline V lookup: CDR1 SGHRS, CDR2 YFSETQ. This CDR3 has 18 residues. The V and J ends lost 4 bases and 0 bases respectively, with 20 bases between them. The sample was also linked to a second study, of T cells of mothers and their children. That publication notes: Using approximately 1.5 ug per 15 ul, all extracted RNA underwent cDNA synthesis. No clones detected were persistent microchimeric T cell clones.

The specimen sequenced was blood. The source of this sequence is a middle-aged woman in good health. V is TRBV5-1 and J is TRBJ2-4, with D perhaps TRBD1 (6 bases). CDR3 residues: CASSARVTGPLAKNIQYF. CDR3 nucleotides: TGCGCCAGCAGCGCACGGGTGACAGGTCCCCTAGCCAAAAACATTCAGTACTTC.